This T cell receptor (beta chain) was obtained from a study of blood T cell repertoires in COVID-19. Study details: T cells, B-cell-depleted T cells, or PBMCs supplied cDNA or gDNA.

Germline loops: CDR1 SGHDN, CDR2 FVKESK. V lost 1 base and J 8 bases, leaving 6 bases between the germline ends. The CDR3 is 11 amino acids. Original processing methods: The authors estimated nucleated cell counts from reference gene primer amplification. Assay: immunoSEQ multiplex PCR; the TCRdb copy retains only in-frame clones and omits some. Clonal size and the V and J genes are those of that table, whereas D and trimming came from the DNA. The table lists 540,000 or so clones, 85% to 90% of them singletons. The sequence derives from a woman aged 45-60 years with COVID-19, enrolled during active disease. This sequence joins TRBV14 and TRBJ2-7; TRBD2 is a possible D gene (5 bases). Sequences were obtained from peripheral blood. The CDR3 loop is CASSQGGKQYF. The CDR3 coding sequence is TGTGCCAGCAGCCAAGGAGGGAAGCAGTACTTC.